Listed below are T cell receptor beta chains from one sample, sequenced in a study of blood T cell repertoires in COVID-19. Here immunoSEQ multiplex PCR was the method, and the copy in TCRdb shows in-frame clones only, minus some. The repertoire holds roughly 410,000 clones, with around nine tenths as singletons. The sequenced material came from peripheral blood. These receptors originate from a woman aged 40 to 55 with COVID-19, enrolled during active disease. The CDR3 runs from the conserved cysteine through the conserved F or W. A D gene is named only where the DNA matches it firmly. The size field is filled for only some rows; it gives once, few, many or a size class.

TRBJ1-6 TRBV4-1 NA TRBD1 CASSPSGQGAGSYNSPLHF TGCGCCAGCAGCCCGTCGGGACAGGGGGCTGGGTCCTATAATTCACCCCTCCACTTT
TRBJ1-2 TRBV6-5 NA NA CASSFRGSSGYTF TGTGCCAGCAGTTTCAGGGGCTCGAGTGGCTACACCTTC
TRBJ2-5 TRBV6-5 NA TRBD2 CASSYLAGGRETQYF TGTGCCAGCAGTTACTTGGCGGGGGGGAGGGAGACCCAGTACTTC
TRBJ2-2 TRBV29-1 once NA CSVGGQGRNTGELFF TGCAGCGTTGGGGGCCAGGGTAGGAACACCGGGGAGCTGTTTTTT
TRBJ1-4 TRBV14 NA NA CASSQVRGSSTNEKLFF TGTGCCAGCAGCCAAGTACGAGGGAGCTCAACTAATGAAAAACTGTTTTTT
TRBJ2-1 TRBV3-1/TRBV3-2 NA TRBD2 CASSQGAGAGEGEQFF TGTGCCAGCAGCCAAGGGGCCGGAGCGGGAGAGGGTGAGCAGTTCTTC
TRBJ2-7 TRBV28 NA TRBD1 CASSSSGTDYYEQYF TGTGCCAGCAGTTCCTCCGGGACAGATTATTACGAGCAGTACTTC
TRBJ1-2 TRBV29-1 NA NA CSVEDSGLQGSHRNYGYTF TGCAGCGTTGAAGATTCAGGCCTACAGGGTTCACATCGTAACTATGGCTACACCTTC
TRBJ1-5 TRBV27 NA NA CASSLSGTVGAAQHF TGTGCCAGCAGTTTAAGCGGGACGGTTGGCGCTGCCCAGCATTTT
TRBJ2-5 TRBV7-8 NA NA CASSYRQSETQYF TGTGCCAGCAGCTATCGACAGTCAGAGACCCAGTACTTC
TRBJ2-3 TRBV9 NA NA CASSRSSSAGPDTQYF TGTGCCAGCAGTCGAAGTTCTAGCGCTGGCCCAGATACGCAGTATTTT
TRBJ2-7 TRBV7-2 NA TRBD1 CASSQSDRGHEQYF TGTGCCAGCAGCCAATCCGACAGGGGTCACGAGCAGTACTTC
TRBJ1-2 TRBV27 NA TRBD1 CARARDRGTYYGYTF TGTGCCCGCGCCAGGGACAGGGGTACCTACTATGGCTACACCTTC
TRBJ1-2 TRBV4-2 NA NA CASSQDQGRTPSEGYTF TGTGCCAGCAGCCAAGATCAGGGGCGAACACCGAGTGAAGGCTACACCTTC
TRBJ2-7 TRBV28 NA NA CASSPQGSSYEQYF TGTGCCAGCAGCCCGCAGGGGAGCTCCTACGAGCAGTACTTC
TRBJ1-5 TRBV15 NA TRBD1 CATSSPIRGPGQPQHF TGTGCCACCAGCAGCCCGATCAGGGGGCCCGGTCAGCCCCAGCATTTT
TRBJ1-1 TRBV28 NA NA CASSPGGGRVVTEAFF TGTGCCAGCAGCCCCGGGGGAGGTAGAGTGGTCACTGAAGCTTTCTTT
TRBJ1-1 TRBV6-2/TRBV6-3 NA NA CASSYSGEGTEAFF TGTGCCAGCAGTTACTCCGGGGAAGGCACTGAAGCTTTCTTT
TRBJ2-5 TRBV30 NA NA CAWKVLGDQETQYF TGTGCCTGGAAGGTGTTAGGGGACCAAGAGACCCAGTACTTC
TRBJ2-5 TRBV6-2/TRBV6-3 NA NA CASSYLRTDYQETQYF TGTGCCAGCAGTTACCTCCGGACGGACTACCAAGAGACCCAGTACTTC
TRBJ1-2 TRBV3-1/TRBV3-2 NA NA CASSQDLGGAGGYTF TGTGCCAGCAGCCAAGACCTGGGGGGGGCTGGTGGCTACACCTTC
TRBJ1-2 TRBV12-5 once NA CASGSLVSYGYTF TGTGCTAGTGGTTCCCTCGTCTCCTATGGCTACACCTTC
TRBJ1-2 TRBV19 NA NA CASSTEYHGYTF TGTGCCAGTAGTACCGAGTATCATGGCTACACCTTC
TRBJ2-5 TRBV27 few TRBD2 CASSRHPAGGKETQYF TGTGCCAGCAGTCGCCACCCAGCGGGAGGCAAAGAGACCCAGTACTTC
TRBJ2-7 TRBV11-1 NA TRBD2 CASSLVRGRATSEQYF TGTGCCAGCAGCTTAGTACGCGGGAGGGCTACGAGCGAGCAGTACTTC
TRBJ1-5 TRBV27 NA NA CASSFSGSDRPQHF TGTGCCAGCAGTTTTTCAGGGTCCGATCGGCCCCAGCATTTT
TRBJ2-2 TRBV7-3 NA NA CASSQDGFTGELFF TGTGCCAGCAGCCAAGACGGGTTTACCGGGGAGCTGTTTTTT
TRBJ2-3 TRBV5-1 NA TRBD1 CASSQGDPSTDTQYF TGCGCCAGCAGCCAGGGGGACCCAAGCACAGATACGCAGTATTTT
TRBJ2-6 TRBV12-5 NA TRBD1 CASGSGTASSGANVLTF TGTGCTAGTGGTTCCGGGACAGCATCCTCTGGGGCCAACGTCCTGACTTTC
TRBJ2-2 TRBV18 NA TRBD1 CASSPPETGAGELFF TGTGCCAGCTCACCACCGGAAACAGGGGCCGGGGAGCTGTTTTTT
TRBJ1-1 TRBV30 NA TRBD1 CAWSITDRVRLTEAFF TGTGCCTGGAGTATTACCGACAGGGTTCGACTCACTGAAGCTTTCTTT